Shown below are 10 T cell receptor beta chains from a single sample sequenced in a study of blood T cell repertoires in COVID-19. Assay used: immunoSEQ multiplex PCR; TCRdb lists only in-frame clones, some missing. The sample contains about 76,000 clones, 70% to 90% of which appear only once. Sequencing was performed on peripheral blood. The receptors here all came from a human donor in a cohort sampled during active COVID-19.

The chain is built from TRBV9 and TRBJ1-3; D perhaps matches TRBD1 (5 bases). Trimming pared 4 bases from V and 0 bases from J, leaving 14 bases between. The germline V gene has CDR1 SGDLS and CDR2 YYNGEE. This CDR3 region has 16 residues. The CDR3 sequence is CASSPPRGGSGNTIYF. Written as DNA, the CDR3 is TGTGCCAGCAGCCCCCCCCGCGGGGGCTCTGGAAACACCATATATTTT.

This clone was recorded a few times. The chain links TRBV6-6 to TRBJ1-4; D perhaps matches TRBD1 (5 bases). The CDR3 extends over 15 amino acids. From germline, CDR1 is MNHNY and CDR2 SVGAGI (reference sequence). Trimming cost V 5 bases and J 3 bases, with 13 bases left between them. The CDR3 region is CASSTLGLANEKLFF. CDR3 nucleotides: TGTGCCAGCAGTACACTGGGGCTTGCTAATGAAAAACTGTTTTTT.

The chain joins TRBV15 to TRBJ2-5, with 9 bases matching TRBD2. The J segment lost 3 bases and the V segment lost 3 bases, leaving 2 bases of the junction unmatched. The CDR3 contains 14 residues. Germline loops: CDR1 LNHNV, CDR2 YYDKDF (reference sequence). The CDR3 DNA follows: TGTGCCACCAGCAGCCGACTAGCGGAAGAGACCCAGTACTTC. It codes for CATSSRLAEETQYF.

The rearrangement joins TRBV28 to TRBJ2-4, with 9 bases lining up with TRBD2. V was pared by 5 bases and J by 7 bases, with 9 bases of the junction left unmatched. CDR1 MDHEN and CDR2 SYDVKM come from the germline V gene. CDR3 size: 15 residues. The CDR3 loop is CASSTKRGVGNIQYF. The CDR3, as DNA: TGTGCCAGCAGTACCAAGCGGGGGGTGGGGAACATTCAGTACTTC.

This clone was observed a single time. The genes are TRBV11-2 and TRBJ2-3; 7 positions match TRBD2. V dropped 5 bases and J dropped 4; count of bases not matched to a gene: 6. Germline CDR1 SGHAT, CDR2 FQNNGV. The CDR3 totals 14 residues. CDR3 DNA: TGTGCCAGCAGCCTCCTGGGGGGGTCAGATACGCAGTATTTT. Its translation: CASSLLGGSDTQYF.

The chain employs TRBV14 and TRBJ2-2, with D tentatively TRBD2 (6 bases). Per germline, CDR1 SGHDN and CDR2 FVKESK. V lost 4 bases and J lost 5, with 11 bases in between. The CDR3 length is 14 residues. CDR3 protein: CASSPGGRTGELFF. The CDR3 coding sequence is TGTGCCAGCAGCCCCGGGGGACGTACCGGGGAGCTGTTTTTT.

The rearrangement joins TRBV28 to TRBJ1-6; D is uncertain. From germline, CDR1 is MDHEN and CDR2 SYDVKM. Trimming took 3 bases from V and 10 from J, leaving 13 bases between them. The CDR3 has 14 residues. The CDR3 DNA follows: TGTGCCAGCAGTTTTTACAGCTCTGGGTCACCCCTCCACTTT. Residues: CASSFYSSGSPLHF.

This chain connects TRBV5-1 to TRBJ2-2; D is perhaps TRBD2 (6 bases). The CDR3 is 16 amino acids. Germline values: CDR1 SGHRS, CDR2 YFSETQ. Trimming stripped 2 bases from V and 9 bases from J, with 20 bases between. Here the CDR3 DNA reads TGCGCCAGCAGCTTTACCGGTGCGGGGACCTCCCGGGAGCTGTTTTTT. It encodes CASSFTGAGTSRELFF.

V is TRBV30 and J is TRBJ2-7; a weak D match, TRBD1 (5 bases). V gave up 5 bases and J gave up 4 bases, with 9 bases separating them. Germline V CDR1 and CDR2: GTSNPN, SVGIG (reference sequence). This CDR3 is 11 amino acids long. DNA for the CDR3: TGTGCCTGGGGAAGACAGTACGAGCAGTACTTC. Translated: CAWGRQYEQYF.

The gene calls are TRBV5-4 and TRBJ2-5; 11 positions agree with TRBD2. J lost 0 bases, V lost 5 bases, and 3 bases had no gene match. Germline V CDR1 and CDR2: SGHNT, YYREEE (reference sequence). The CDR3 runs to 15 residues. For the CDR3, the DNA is TGTGCCAGCAGACTAGCGGGGGTCCACCAAGAGACCCAGTACTTC. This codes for CASRLAGVHQETQYF.